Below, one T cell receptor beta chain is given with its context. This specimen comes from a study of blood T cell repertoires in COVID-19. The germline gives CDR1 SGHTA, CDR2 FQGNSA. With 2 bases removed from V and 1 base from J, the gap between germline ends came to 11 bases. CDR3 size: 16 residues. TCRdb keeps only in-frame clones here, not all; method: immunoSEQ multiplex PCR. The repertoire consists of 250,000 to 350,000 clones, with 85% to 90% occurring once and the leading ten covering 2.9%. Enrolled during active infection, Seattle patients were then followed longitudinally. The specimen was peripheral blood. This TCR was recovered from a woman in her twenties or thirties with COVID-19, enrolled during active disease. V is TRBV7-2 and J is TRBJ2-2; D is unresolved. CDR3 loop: CASSLRGKGNTGELFF. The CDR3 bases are TGTGCCAGCAGCTTACGAGGAAAAGGGAACACCGGGGAGCTGTTTTTT.